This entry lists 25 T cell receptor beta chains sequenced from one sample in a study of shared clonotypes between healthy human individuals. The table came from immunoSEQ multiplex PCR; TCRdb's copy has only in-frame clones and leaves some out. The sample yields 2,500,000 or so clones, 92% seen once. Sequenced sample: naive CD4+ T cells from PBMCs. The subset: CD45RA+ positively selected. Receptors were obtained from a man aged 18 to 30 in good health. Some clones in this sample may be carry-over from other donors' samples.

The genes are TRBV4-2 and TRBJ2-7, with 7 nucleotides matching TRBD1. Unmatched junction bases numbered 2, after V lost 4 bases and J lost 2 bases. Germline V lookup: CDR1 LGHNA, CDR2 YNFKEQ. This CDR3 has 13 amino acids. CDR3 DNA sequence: TGTGCCAGCAGCCGGGACAGACCCTACGAGCAGTACTTC. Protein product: CASSRDRPYEQYF.

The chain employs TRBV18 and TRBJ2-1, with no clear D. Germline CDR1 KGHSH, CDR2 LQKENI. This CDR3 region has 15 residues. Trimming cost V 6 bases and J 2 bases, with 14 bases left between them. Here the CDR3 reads CASSPGHAAYNEQFF. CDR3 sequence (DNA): TGTGCCAGCTCCCCGGGCCACGCGGCCTACAATGAGCAGTTCTTC.

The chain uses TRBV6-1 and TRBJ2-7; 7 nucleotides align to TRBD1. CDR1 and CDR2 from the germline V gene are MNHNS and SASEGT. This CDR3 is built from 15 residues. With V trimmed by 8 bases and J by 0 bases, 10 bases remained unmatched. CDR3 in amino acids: CASVRIKGASYEQYF. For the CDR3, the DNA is TGTGCCAGCGTAAGGATAAAGGGGGCCTCCTACGAGCAGTACTTC.

The chain's CDR3 is CASSLLDSTYEQYF. As DNA, the CDR3 is TGCGCCAGCAGCTTGCTGGACTCCACCTACGAGCAGTACTTC. The chain has TRBV5-1 and TRBJ2-7, with D tentatively TRBD2 (5 bases). Between the trimmed V and J ends, which lost 1 base and 2 bases, there was a span of 10 bases. CDR1 is SGHRS and CDR2 is YFSETQ in the germline V gene. The CDR3 loop spans 14 amino acids.

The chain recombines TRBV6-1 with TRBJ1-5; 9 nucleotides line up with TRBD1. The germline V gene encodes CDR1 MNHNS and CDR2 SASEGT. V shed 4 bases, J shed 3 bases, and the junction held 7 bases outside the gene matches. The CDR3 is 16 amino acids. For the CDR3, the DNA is TGTGCCAGCAGTGTGGGACAGGGTAGGTTCAATCAGCCCCAGCATTTT. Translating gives CASSVGQGRFNQPQHF.

The CDR3 sequence: CASREGYSNQPQHF. CDR3 DNA sequence: TGTGCCAGCAGGGAGGGTTATAGCAATCAGCCCCAGCATTTT. This chain uses TRBV2 with TRBJ1-5; D unresolved. The CDR3 spans 14 residues. CDR1 is SNHLY, CDR2 FYNNEI, per germline. Trimming shortened V by 6 bases and J by 0 bases, and 9 bases separated the two germline ends.

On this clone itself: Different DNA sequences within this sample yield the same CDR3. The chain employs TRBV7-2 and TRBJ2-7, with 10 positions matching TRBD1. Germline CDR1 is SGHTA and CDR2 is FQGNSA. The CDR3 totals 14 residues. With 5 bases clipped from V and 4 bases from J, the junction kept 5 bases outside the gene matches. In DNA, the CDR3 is TGTGCCAGCAGCCGAGACAGGGGGCGGTACGAGCAGTACTTC. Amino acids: CASSRDRGRYEQYF. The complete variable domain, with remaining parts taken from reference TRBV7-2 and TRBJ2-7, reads GAGVSQSPSNKVTEKGKDVELRCDPISGHTALYWYRQSLGQGLEFLIYFQGNSAPDKSGLPSDRFSAERTGGSVSTLTIQRTQQEDSAVYLCASSRDRGRYEQYFGPGTRLTVT.

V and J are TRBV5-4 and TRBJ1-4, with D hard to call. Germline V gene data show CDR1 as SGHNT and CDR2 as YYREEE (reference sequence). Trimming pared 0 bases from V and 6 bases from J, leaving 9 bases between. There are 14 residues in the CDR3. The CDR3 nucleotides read TGTGCCAGCAGCTTGGCCGGGAACTATGAAAAACTGTTTTTT. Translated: CASSLAGNYEKLFF.

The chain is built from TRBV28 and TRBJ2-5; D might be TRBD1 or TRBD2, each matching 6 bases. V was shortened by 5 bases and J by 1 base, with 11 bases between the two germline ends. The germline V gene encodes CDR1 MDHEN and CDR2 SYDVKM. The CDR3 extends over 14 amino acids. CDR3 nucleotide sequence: TGTGCCAGCAGTGCGGGACACCTCCAAGAGACCCAGTACTTC. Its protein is CASSAGHLQETQYF.

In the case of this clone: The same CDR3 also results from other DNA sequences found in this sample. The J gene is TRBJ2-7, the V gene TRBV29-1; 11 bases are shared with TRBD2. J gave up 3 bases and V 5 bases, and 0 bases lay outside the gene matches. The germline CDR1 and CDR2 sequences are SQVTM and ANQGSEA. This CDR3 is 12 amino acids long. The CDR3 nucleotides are TGCAGCGTTACTAGCGGGAGCTACGAGCAGTACTTC. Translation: CSVTSGSYEQYF.

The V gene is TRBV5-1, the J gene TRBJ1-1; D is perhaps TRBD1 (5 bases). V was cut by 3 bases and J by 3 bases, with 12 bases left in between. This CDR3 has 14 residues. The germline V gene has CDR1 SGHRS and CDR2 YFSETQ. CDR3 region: CASSSGTEYTEAFF. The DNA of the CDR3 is TGCGCCAGCAGCTCGGGGACTGAGTACACTGAAGCTTTCTTT.

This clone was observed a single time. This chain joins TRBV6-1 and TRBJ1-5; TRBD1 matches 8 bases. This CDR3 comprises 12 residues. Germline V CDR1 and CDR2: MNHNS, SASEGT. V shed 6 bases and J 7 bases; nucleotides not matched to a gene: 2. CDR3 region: CASRGQGQPQHF. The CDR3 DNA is TGTGCCAGCAGAGGACAGGGACAGCCCCAGCATTTT.

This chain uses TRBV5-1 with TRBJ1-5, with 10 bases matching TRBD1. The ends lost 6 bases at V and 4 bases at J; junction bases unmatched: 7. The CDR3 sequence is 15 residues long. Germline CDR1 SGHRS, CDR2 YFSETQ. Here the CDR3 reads CASKAGTGANQPQHF. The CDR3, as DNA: TGCGCCAGCAAAGCCGGGACAGGGGCAAATCAGCCCCAGCATTTT.

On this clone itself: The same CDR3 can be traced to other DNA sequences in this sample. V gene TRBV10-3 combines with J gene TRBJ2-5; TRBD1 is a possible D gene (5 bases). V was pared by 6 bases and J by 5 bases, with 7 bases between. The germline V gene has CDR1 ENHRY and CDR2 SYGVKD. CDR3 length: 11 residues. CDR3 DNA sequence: TGTGCCATCAGCCCAGGGGAGACCCAGTACTTC. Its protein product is CAISPGETQYF.

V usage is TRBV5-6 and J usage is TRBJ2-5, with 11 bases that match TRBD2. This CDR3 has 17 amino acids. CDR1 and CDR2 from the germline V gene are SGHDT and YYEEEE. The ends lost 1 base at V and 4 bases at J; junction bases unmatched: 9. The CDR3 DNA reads TGTGCCAGCAGCTTGTATACAGCACTAGCGGGAGTAGAGACCCAGTACTTC. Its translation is CASSLYTALAGVETQYF.

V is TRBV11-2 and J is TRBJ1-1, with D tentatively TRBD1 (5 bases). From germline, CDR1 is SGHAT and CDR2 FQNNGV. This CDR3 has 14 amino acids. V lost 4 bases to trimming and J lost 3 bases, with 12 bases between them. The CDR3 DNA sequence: TGTGCCAGCAGCTCCCAGGGCCCGGACACTGAAGCTTTCTTT. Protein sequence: CASSSQGPDTEAFF.

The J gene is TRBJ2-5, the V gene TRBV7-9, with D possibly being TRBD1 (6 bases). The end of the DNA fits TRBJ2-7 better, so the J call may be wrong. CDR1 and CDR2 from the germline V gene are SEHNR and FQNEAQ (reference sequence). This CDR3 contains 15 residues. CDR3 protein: CASTLGDTLRNEQYF. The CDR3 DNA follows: TGTGCCAGCACCCTAGGGGACACCCTCAGGAACGAGCAGTACTTC.

The CDR3, as DNA: TGTGCCACCAGCAGAGAGGTCCCAGCGGGGGACCTCTGCGAGCAGTACTTC. Its protein is CATSREVPAGDLCEQYF. This rearrangement joins TRBV15 to TRBJ2-7; 8 nucleotides align to TRBD2. The CDR3 contains 17 residues. Germline V gene lookup returns CDR1 LNHNV and CDR2 YYDKDF (reference sequence). V was clipped by 0 bases and J by 6 bases; unmatched bases: 13.

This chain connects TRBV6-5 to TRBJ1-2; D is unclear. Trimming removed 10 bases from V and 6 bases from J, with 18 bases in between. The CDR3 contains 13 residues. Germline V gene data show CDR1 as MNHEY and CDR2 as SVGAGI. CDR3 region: CATLGIGYHGYTF. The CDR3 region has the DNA TGTGCCACACTAGGGATTGGCTACCATGGCTACACCTTC.

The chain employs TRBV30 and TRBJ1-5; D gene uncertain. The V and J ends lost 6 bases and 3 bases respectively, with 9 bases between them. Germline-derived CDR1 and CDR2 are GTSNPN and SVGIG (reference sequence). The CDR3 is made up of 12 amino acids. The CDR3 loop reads CACAGPNQPQHF. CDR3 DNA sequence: TGTGCCTGTGCTGGGCCCAATCAGCCCCAGCATTTT.

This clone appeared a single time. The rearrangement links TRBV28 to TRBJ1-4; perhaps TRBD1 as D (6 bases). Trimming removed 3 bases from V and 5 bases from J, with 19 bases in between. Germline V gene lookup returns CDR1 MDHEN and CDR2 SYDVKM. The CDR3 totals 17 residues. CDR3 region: CASSFAGGGVVNEKLFF. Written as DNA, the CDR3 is TGTGCCAGCAGTTTTGCCGGGGGCGGGGTCGTGAATGAAAAACTGTTTTTT.

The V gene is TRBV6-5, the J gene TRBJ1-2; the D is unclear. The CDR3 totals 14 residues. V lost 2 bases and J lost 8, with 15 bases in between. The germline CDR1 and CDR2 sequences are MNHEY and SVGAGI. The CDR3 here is CASSYRLMAGGYTF. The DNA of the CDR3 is TGTGCCAGCAGTTACCGGCTTATGGCGGGAGGCTACACCTTC.

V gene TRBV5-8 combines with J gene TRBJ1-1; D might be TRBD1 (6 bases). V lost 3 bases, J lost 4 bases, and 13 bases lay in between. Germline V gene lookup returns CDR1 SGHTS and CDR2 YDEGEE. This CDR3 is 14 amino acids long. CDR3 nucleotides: TGTGCCAGCAGCTCCTTACAGGGTGCCACTGAAGCTTTCTTT. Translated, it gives CASSSLQGATEAFF. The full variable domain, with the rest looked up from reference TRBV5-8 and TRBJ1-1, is EAGVTQSPTHLIKTRGQQATLRCSPISGHTSVYWYQQALGLGLQFLLWYDEGEERNRGNFPPRFSGRQFPNYSSELNVNALELEDSALYLCASSSLQGATEAFFGQGTRLTVV.

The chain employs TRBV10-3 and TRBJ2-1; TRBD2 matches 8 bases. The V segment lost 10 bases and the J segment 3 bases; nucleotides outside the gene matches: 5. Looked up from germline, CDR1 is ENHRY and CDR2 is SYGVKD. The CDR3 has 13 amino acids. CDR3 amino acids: CATRLASYNEQFF. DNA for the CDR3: TGTGCCACCAGACTAGCGAGCTACAATGAGCAGTTCTTC.

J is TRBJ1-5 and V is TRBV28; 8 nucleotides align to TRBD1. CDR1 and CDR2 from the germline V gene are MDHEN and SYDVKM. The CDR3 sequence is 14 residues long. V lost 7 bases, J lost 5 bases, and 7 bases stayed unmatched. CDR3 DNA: TGTGCCAGCAATGGAGACAGGGGTTATCAGCCCCAGCATTTT. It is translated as CASNGDRGYQPQHF.